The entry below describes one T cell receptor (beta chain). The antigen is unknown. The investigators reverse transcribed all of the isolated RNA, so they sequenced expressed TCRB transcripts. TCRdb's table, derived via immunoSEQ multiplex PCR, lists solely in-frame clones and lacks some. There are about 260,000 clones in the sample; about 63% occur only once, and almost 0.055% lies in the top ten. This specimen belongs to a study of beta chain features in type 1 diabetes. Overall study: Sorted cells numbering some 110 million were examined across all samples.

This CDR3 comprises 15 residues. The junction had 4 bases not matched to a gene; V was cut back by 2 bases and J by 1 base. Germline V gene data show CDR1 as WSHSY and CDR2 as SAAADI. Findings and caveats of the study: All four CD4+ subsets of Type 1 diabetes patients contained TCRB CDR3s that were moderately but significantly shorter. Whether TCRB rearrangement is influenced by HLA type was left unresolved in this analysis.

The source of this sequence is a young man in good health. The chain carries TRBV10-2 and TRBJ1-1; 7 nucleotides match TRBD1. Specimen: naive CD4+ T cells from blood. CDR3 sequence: CASSELAGGNTEAFF. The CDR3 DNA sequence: TGCGCCAGCAGTGAGCTAGCAGGGGGGAACACTGAAGCTTTCTTT.